This T cell receptor (beta chain) originates from a study of CD8+ T cells in alopecia areata. Study findings and constraints: Scalp samples also contribute reads from the resident alphabeta T cells found in normal skin. Researchers report lesional scalp, most notably alopecia totalis/universalis, outstripped normal scalp in clonality.

cDNA prepared by RNA extraction and subsequent reverse transcription served as the template for sequencing. Only in-frame clones appear in the TCRdb table, and some are missing; sequencing was by immunoSEQ multiplex PCR. The profile covers about 120,000 clones, with around 61% appearing a single time and roughly 2.8% taken by the ten largest. A word on this clone: Its antigen is undetermined.

The germline CDR1 and CDR2 sequences are SNHLY and FYNNEI. The CDR3 runs to 14 residues. With V trimmed by 4 bases and J by 2 bases, 2 bases remained unmatched. This chain joins TRBV2 and TRBJ1-2; 9 bases are shared with TRBD1. This clonotype originated in a human donor in good health. Sequences were obtained from CD4+ T cells sorted from blood. Written as DNA, the CDR3 is TGTGCCAGCAGTGTCGGACAGGGGAACTATGGCTACACCTTC. Amino acid sequence: CASSVGQGNYGYTF.